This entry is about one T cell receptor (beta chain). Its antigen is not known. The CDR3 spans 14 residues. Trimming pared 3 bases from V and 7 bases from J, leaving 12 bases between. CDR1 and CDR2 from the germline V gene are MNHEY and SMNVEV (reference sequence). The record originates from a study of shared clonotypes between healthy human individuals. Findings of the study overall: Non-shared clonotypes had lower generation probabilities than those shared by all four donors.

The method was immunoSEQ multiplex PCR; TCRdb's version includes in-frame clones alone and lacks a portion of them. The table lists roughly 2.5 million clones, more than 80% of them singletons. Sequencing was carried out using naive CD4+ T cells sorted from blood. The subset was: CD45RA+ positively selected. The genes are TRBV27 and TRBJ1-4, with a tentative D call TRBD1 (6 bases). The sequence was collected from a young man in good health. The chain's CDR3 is CASSFTGGSEKLFF. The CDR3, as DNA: TGTGCCAGCAGTTTTACGGGGGGCAGTGAAAAACTGTTTTTT.